These 9 T cell receptor beta chains originate from one sample sequenced in a study of blood T cell repertoires in COVID-19. Method: immunoSEQ multiplex PCR; TCRdb's copy keeps in-frame clones and lacks some. Of tens of thousands of clones in the sample, nearly 90% are singletons; the top ten hold roughly 43%. The sequencing input was peripheral blood. The receptors shown here come from a woman aged 55-69 years with COVID-19, enrolled during active disease.

The V call is TRBV28, the J call TRBJ2-1; a possible D gene is TRBD2 (6 bases). CDR1 and CDR2 (germline): MDHEN, SYDVKM. This CDR3 contains 11 residues. Trimming cost V 6 bases and J 9 bases, with 9 bases left between them. The CDR3 is CASRSSGEQFF. CDR3 coding DNA: TGTGCCAGCAGAAGTAGCGGTGAGCAGTTCTTC.

This rearrangement joins TRBV6-2 or TRBV6-3 to TRBJ1-5; 11 nucleotides align to TRBD1. Germline V lookup: CDR1 MNHEY, CDR2 SVGEGT. The V segment lost 2 bases and the J segment 6 bases; nucleotides outside the gene matches: 3. The CDR3 covers 15 residues. The CDR3 DNA reads as TGTGCCAGCAGTTACCGGGGACAGGGGGTTCAGCCCCAGCATTTT. This sequence encodes CASSYRGQGVQPQHF.

The J gene is TRBJ2-4, the V gene TRBV6-2 or TRBV6-3; D possibly corresponds to TRBD2 (6 bases). Germline CDR1 is MNHEY and CDR2 is SVGEGT. The CDR3 has 14 amino acids. V was trimmed by 1 base and J by 9 bases, leaving 13 bases between them. The CDR3 coding sequence is TGTGCCAGCAGTTACTGGGCTAGCGTAGGCATTCAGTACTTC. Its protein is CASSYWASVGIQYF.

The chain carries TRBV30 and TRBJ2-1; D ambiguous. Trimming shortened V by 0 bases and J by 9 bases, and 6 bases separated the two germline ends. From germline, CDR1 is GTSNPN and CDR2 SVGIG (reference sequence). The CDR3 contains 11 residues. The CDR3 loop is CAWSVRGEQFF. The CDR3 region has the DNA TGTGCCTGGAGTGTACGCGGTGAGCAGTTCTTC.

V is TRBV19 and J is TRBJ1-4; 8 positions agree with TRBD1. CDR3 length: 14 residues. Germline V CDR1 and CDR2: LNHDA, SQIVND (reference sequence). With V trimmed by 5 bases and J by 4 bases, 3 bases remained unmatched. The chain's CDR3 is CASSETGVNEKLFF. CDR3 nucleotide sequence: TGTGCCAGTAGTGAGACAGGGGTTAATGAAAAACTGTTTTTT. Full variable domain (outside the CDR3, taken from reference TRBV19 and TRBJ1-4): DGGITQSPKYLFRKEGQNVTLSCEQNLNHDAMYWYRQDPGQGLRLIYYSQIVNDFQKGDIAEGYSVSREKKESFPLTVTSAQKNPTAFYLCASSETGVNEKLFFGSGTQLSVL.

This clone has a single count. The chain joins TRBV11-1 to TRBJ2-5, with 8 bases that match TRBD1. Germline CDR1 is SGHAT and CDR2 is FQDESV (reference sequence). V shed 5 bases and J 2 bases; nucleotides not matched to a gene: 4. The CDR3 consists of 14 residues. The CDR3 DNA is TGTGCCAGCAGCACCCGACAGGGGCAAGAGACCCAGTACTTC. It specifies CASSTRQGQETQYF.

This clone appeared a few times. This sequence joins TRBV7-8 and TRBJ1-2; TRBD1 might be the D (6 bases). V was pared by 5 bases and J by 12 bases, with 16 bases between. The CDR3 length is 12 residues. CDR1 and CDR2 from the germline V gene are SGHVS and FQNEAQ. CDR3: CASSRRDTAHTF. The CDR3, as DNA: TGTGCCAGCAGCCGAAGGGACACCGCCCACACCTTC. Full variable domain (rest looked up from reference TRBV7-8 and TRBJ1-2): GAGVSQSPRYKVAKRGQDVALRCDPISGHVSLFWYQQALGQGPEFLTYFQNEAQLDKSGLPSDRFFAERPEGSVSTLKIQRTQQEDSAVYLCASSRRDTAHTFGSGTRLTVV.

V is TRBV4-1 and J is TRBJ1-5; D unresolved. CDR3 length: 14 residues. Germline V lookup: CDR1 MGHRA, CDR2 YSYEKL. Trimming cost V 5 bases and J 0 bases, with 8 bases left between them. The CDR3 region is CASSGGYSNQPQHF. The CDR3 bases are TGCGCCAGCAGCGGCGGGTATAGCAATCAGCCCCAGCATTTT.

This sequence joins TRBV5-4 and TRBJ2-1, with 13 bases matching TRBD2. Germline V gene data show CDR1 as SGHNT and CDR2 as YYREEE (reference sequence). The CDR3 totals 18 residues. V lost 0 bases to trimming and J lost 3 bases; unmatched junction nucleotides: 6. This chain's CDR3 is CASSLGPRTSGSYNEQFF. The CDR3 DNA follows: TGTGCCAGCAGCTTGGGGCCCCGGACTAGCGGGAGCTACAATGAGCAGTTCTTC.